The 23 T cell receptor beta chains presented below share a single source sample, sequenced in a study of blood T cells in healthy people across ages. A second PCR, run for 7 to 11 cycles, used a sample-barcoded 5' primer plus a J-beta primer mix. TCRdb reanalysed the 5' RACE reads using MiXCR and keeps one entry per CDR3 protein. The table lists under 850,000 distinct CDR3 sequences, 36% of them singletons. Sequenced: blood. Every receptor here comes from a man younger than 35 in good health.

This clonotype was seen a handful of times. The chain couples TRBV5-1 to TRBJ2-2; D is possibly TRBD2 (5 bases). The CDR3 runs 12 residues. V lost 7 bases to trimming and J lost 4 bases, with 8 bases between them. CDR1 and CDR2 (germline): SGHRS, YFSETQ. CDR3 bases: TGCGCCAGCGGAGAGGGCACCGGGGAGCTGTTTTTT. The encoded protein is CASGEGTGELFF.

As for this clonotype: A much larger clone lies one base from this, so it may be a read error. The chain uses TRBV20-1 and TRBJ2-5; 7 bases map to TRBD1. The length of the CDR3 is 13 residues. Looked up from germline, CDR1 is DFQATT and CDR2 is SNEGSKA (reference sequence). The J segment lost 4 bases and the V segment lost 2 bases, leaving 4 bases of the junction unmatched. The CDR3 reads CSARPTGTETQYF. The DNA of the CDR3 is TGCAGTGCTAGACCGACAGGGACAGAGACCCAGTACTTC.

V gene TRBV20-1 combines with J gene TRBJ2-7; D gene ambiguous. Trimming pared 1 base from V and 6 bases from J, leaving 10 bases between. From germline, CDR1 is DFQATT and CDR2 SNEGSKA (reference sequence). The CDR3 runs to 12 residues. The chain's CDR3 is CSARVREVEQYF. CDR3 DNA sequence: TGCAGTGCTAGAGTTAGGGAAGTCGAGCAGTACTTC.

The J gene is TRBJ1-5, the V gene TRBV7-9; D call uncertain. V lost 4 bases and J lost 9, with 16 bases in between. Germline V lookup: CDR1 SEHNR, CDR2 FQNEAQ (reference sequence). This CDR3 has 14 amino acids. CDR3 bases: TGTGCCAGCAGCTCGACGACCGAAATTGGGCCCCAGCATTTT. It encodes CASSSTTEIGPQHF.

This clonotype occurred a few times. Here the CDR3 DNA reads TGCGCCAGCAGCCAGAAGACAGGGAACACTGAAGCTTTCTTT. Translation gives CASSQKTGNTEAFF. The J gene is TRBJ1-1, the V gene TRBV5-1, with a tentative D call TRBD1 (6 bases). Germline V CDR1 and CDR2: SGHRS, YFSETQ. This CDR3 has 14 residues. V dropped 4 bases and J dropped 1 base, with 11 bases sitting between them.

V gene TRBV12-3 or TRBV12-4 combines with J gene TRBJ2-5; the match to TRBD2 covers 14 bases. This CDR3 region has 17 residues. Losses at the gene ends were 5 bases for V and 6 bases for J; bases not matched to a gene: 11. CDR3: CASSPYDGLAGGKTQYF. For the CDR3, the DNA is TGTGCCAGCAGTCCTTACGATGGACTAGCGGGGGGCAAGACCCAGTACTTC.

The CDR3 loop is CASSYYAGMNEQYF. DNA for the CDR3: TGTGCCAGCAGTTACTACGCAGGGATGAATGAGCAGTACTTC. The V gene is TRBV6-5, the J gene TRBJ2-1; possible D gene TRBD1, 5 bases. With the DNA end fitting TRBJ2-7 better, the J assignment may be wrong. CDR3 length equals 14 residues. Germline loops: CDR1 MNHEY, CDR2 SVGAGI.

The chain employs TRBV7-2 and TRBJ2-3, with 8 bases matching TRBD2. The germline CDR1 and CDR2 sequences are SGHTA and FQGNSA. V trimming: 0 bases; J trimming: 0 bases; junction bases outside the gene matches: 14. CDR3 length equals 20 residues. The DNA of the CDR3 is TGTACCAGCAGCTTAGCTATGGGTGACGCGGGGGGTATTAGCACAGATACGCAGTATTTT. This translates into CTSSLAMGDAGGISTDTQYF. The full variable domain, completed using reference TRBV7-2 and TRBJ2-3, is GAGVSQSPSNKVTEKGKDVELRCDPISGHTALYWYRQSLGQGLEFLIYFQGNSAPDKSGLPSDRFSAERTGGSVSTLTIQRTQQEDSAVYLCTSSLAMGDAGGISTDTQYFGPGTRLTVL.

This clonotype was seen a single time. This rearrangement joins TRBV20-1 to TRBJ2-2, with D possibly matching TRBD2 (5 bases). V lost 2 bases and J lost 4, with 8 bases in between. The CDR3 spans 13 residues. The germline V gene encodes CDR1 DFQATT and CDR2 SNEGSKA (reference sequence). Here the CDR3 reads CSARLGLTGELFF. CDR3 nucleotide sequence: TGCAGTGCTAGATTAGGACTCACCGGGGAGCTGTTTTTT.

This clonotype was counted between two and nine times. The CDR3 spells CASSPRTFYEQYF. CDR3 nucleotide sequence: TGTGCCAGCAGCCCCAGGACCTTCTACGAGCAGTACTTC. The V and J genes are TRBV7-2 and TRBJ2-7, with no clear D. The ends were cut back, 5 bases at V and 3 bases at J, with 11 bases in the middle. The CDR3 loop spans 13 amino acids. Germline values: CDR1 SGHTA, CDR2 FQGNSA.

This clonotype has more than one count but fewer than ten. The V and J genes are TRBV9 and TRBJ1-4; TRBD1 is a possible D gene (6 bases). With 4 bases removed from V and 8 bases from J, the gap between germline ends came to 21 bases. The CDR3 is 16 residues long. The V gene's germline CDR1 is SGDLS and CDR2 YYNGEE. This chain's CDR3 is CASSSPQGSGGEKLFF. CDR3 bases: TGTGCCAGCAGCTCTCCCCAGGGGTCAGGCGGCGAAAAACTGTTTTTT.

The chain links TRBV4-3 to TRBJ2-1, with 9 bases identical to TRBD2. The germline CDR1 and CDR2 sequences are LGHNA and YSLEER. V trimming: 0 bases; J trimming: 3 bases; junction bases outside the gene matches: 18. CDR3 length equals 21 residues. This CDR3 reads CASSQDIVWVAGDFDYNEQFF. CDR3 nucleotide sequence: TGCGCCAGCAGCCAAGATATCGTTTGGGTAGCGGGGGATTTCGACTACAATGAGCAGTTCTTC.

As regards this clonotype: A single base separates this from a much larger clone, so it may be a read error. The gene calls are TRBV29-1 and TRBJ2-3; 10 positions match TRBD1. The germline CDR1 and CDR2 sequences are SQVTM and ANQGSEA. The CDR3 sequence is 14 residues long. The chain's CDR3 is CSAWTGGFLDAQYF. CDR3 DNA: TGCAGCGCGTGGACAGGGGGATTTTTAGATGCGCAGTATTTT.

This clonotype was found once. The chain carries TRBV6-2 or TRBV6-3 and TRBJ2-4, with 11 nucleotides matching TRBD2. The last part of the DNA fits TRBJ2-1 better; the J call may be wrong. CDR1 is MNHEY, CDR2 SVGEGT, per germline. There are 14 residues in the CDR3. CDR3 in amino acids: CASSRGLAGVEQFF. The DNA of the CDR3 is TGTGCCAGCAGCCGAGGACTAGCGGGTGTCGAGCAGTTCTTC.

The chain has TRBV4-3 and TRBJ2-7; 9 bases agree with TRBD2. After removal of 3 bases from V and 0 bases from J, the junction contained 15 bases not matched to a gene. CDR3 length equals 19 residues. The germline V gene has CDR1 LGHNA and CDR2 YSLEER. The CDR3 sequence: CASSHSGTSGGRPSYEQYF. The CDR3 coding sequence is TGCGCCAGCAGCCACAGTGGGACCAGCGGGGGGCGACCCTCCTACGAGCAGTACTTC.

A single count supports this clonotype. The CDR3 protein is CASSSHPGTSTYEQYF. The CDR3 DNA follows: TGTGCCAGCAGCTCGCATCCCGGGACATCAACCTACGAGCAGTACTTC. V and J are TRBV7-2 and TRBJ2-7; tentative D call: TRBD1 (6 bases). Looked up from germline, CDR1 is SGHTA and CDR2 is FQGNSA. Trimming shortened V by 4 bases and J by 2 bases, and 18 bases separated the two germline ends. This CDR3 region has 16 residues.

In the case of this clonotype: This may stem from a read error, because a much larger clone lies one nucleotide away. The chain recombines TRBV4-3 with TRBJ2-7; D could derive from TRBD1 or TRBD2 (6 bases each). Germline V CDR1 and CDR2: LGHNA, YSLEER. The CDR3 spans 14 residues. V lost 1 base to trimming and J lost 7 bases, with 14 bases between them. In DNA form, the CDR3 reads TGCGCCAGCAGCCAAGGGTGGGGGGCCGATGAGCAGTACTTC. Translation: CASSQGWGADEQYF.

Turning to this clonotype: A much larger clone differs by one base, so this may be a read error. The genes are TRBV29-1 and TRBJ2-1; D may be TRBD2 (6 bases). The germline CDR1 and CDR2 sequences are SQVTM and ANQGSEA. This CDR3 has 14 amino acids. V gave up 2 bases and J gave up 6 bases, with 14 bases separating them. The CDR3 DNA follows: TGCAGCGTTGAATGGGGGGATGTTGGCAATGAGCAGTTCTTC. It is translated as CSVEWGDVGNEQFF.

This clonotype appeared many times. This rearrangement joins TRBV20-1 to TRBJ2-4; 7 bases map to TRBD2. This CDR3 is built from 16 residues. Germline V gives CDR1 DFQATT, CDR2 SNEGSKA (reference sequence). V shed 1 base, J shed 0 bases, and the junction held 6 bases outside the gene matches. Written as DNA, the CDR3 is TGCAGTGCTAGAGTTAGGGAGGGCGTAGCCAAAAACATTCAGTACTTC. This encodes CSARVREGVAKNIQYF.

V gene TRBV7-8 combines with J gene TRBJ1-2; 9 nucleotides align to TRBD1. The V gene end was trimmed by 4 bases and the J gene end by 13 bases; junction bases not matched to a gene: 13. This CDR3 region has 14 residues. The germline gives CDR1 SGHVS, CDR2 FQNEAQ. This CDR3 is CASSSEMGTGRFTF. The CDR3 nucleotides read TGTGCCAGCAGCTCCGAAATGGGGACAGGGCGTTTCACCTTC.

This clonotype came up many times. V usage is TRBV3-1 and J usage is TRBJ1-2; D is ambiguous. From germline, CDR1 is LGHDT and CDR2 YNNKEL (reference sequence). The V gene lost 4 bases and the J gene lost 8 bases, with 14 bases spanning the gap. The length of the CDR3 is 13 residues. The CDR3 sequence is CASSPQASRGYTF. In DNA form, the CDR3 reads TGTGCCAGCAGCCCGCAGGCATCCCGCGGCTACACCTTC.

V and J are TRBV18 and TRBJ2-3, with a possible D match to TRBD1 (5 bases). The CDR3 runs to 16 residues. The V end lost 1 base, the J end lost 0 bases, and 11 bases lay between the germline ends. Germline-derived CDR1 and CDR2 are KGHSH and LQKENI. The CDR3 loop is CASSPRNRPSTDTQYF. CDR3 DNA sequence: TGTGCCAGCTCACCACGAAACAGGCCTAGCACAGATACGCAGTATTTT.

With respect to this clonotype: It may be a read error: a sequence one base away is much more abundant. V is TRBV10-3 and J is TRBJ1-2; tentatively, D is TRBD1 (6 bases). This CDR3 is 16 amino acids long. CDR1 and CDR2 (germline): ENHRY, SYGVKD. The CDR3 loop is CTIRDTQGYLNYGYTF. Written as DNA, the CDR3 is TGTACCATCCGAGACACACAGGGTTATCTTAACTATGGCTACACCTTC.